One TCR beta chain is described in this entry. This sample was included in a study of technical replicates of blood from a handful of donors. Using immunoSEQ multiplex PCR, the repertoire was profiled, and TCRdb retains in-frame clones only, with some absent. The sample yields approximately 89,000 clones, just under 95% seen once. This CDR3 comprises 13 residues. This receptor was obtained from a human donor in good health. Sequencing was done on a sample of T cells isolated from PBMCs. The chain carries TRBV21-1 and TRBJ2-5; the tabulated D call, TRBD2, remains unverified against the DNA. TRBV21-1 is an annotated pseudogene. In DNA, the CDR3 is TGTGCCAGCAGCAAACTGGGGGGGGAGACCCAGTACTTC. It is translated as CASSKLGGETQYF.